This entry lists 15 T cell receptor beta chains sequenced from one sample in a study of PD-1 blockade in classical Hodgkin lymphoma. Sequenced by immunoSEQ multiplex PCR; TCRdb stores in-frame clones only, minus some. The table has tens of thousands of clones, 90% to 95% seen once. The time point: newly diagnosed, previously untreated cHL patient sample. By magnetic negative selection, CD4+ T cells were purified from thawed PBMCs. Sequencing input: CD4+ T cells from blood. These receptors came from a human donor with classical Hodgkin lymphoma.

The V and J genes are TRBV4-2 and TRBJ2-7, with D unclear. The germline CDR1 and CDR2 sequences are LGHNA and YNFKEQ. The V end lost 5 bases, the J end lost 6 bases, and 14 bases lay between the germline ends. The CDR3 is 13 residues long. The CDR3 sequence: CASSSDPGGEQYF. CDR3 nucleotides: TGTGCCAGCAGCTCAGACCCGGGCGGCGAGCAGTACTTC.

V usage is TRBV4-3 and J usage is TRBJ2-3; 12 nucleotides agree with TRBD2. Germline loops: CDR1 LGHNA, CDR2 YSLEER. The J segment lost 4 bases and the V segment lost 0 bases, leaving 8 bases of the junction unmatched. The CDR3 has 18 amino acids. The CDR3 spells CASSQDPPGLAGPDTQYF. CDR3 coding DNA: TGCGCCAGCAGCCAAGATCCCCCGGGACTAGCGGGCCCAGATACGCAGTATTTT.

The J gene is TRBJ2-6, the V gene TRBV30; D unresolved. This CDR3 contains 14 residues. Germline V gene data show CDR1 as GTSNPN and CDR2 as SVGIG (reference sequence). V dropped 0 bases and J dropped 0 bases, with 3 bases sitting between them. In DNA form, the CDR3 reads TGTGCCTGGAGTGTGGGCTCTGGGGCCAACGTCCTGACTTTC. Translation gives CAWSVGSGANVLTF.

The CDR3 loop reads CASSLVNRMNTEAFF. The CDR3 DNA is TGTGCCAGCAGCTTAGTAAACAGGATGAACACTGAAGCTTTCTTT. V is TRBV7-9 and J is TRBJ1-1; TRBD1 might be the D (5 bases). This CDR3 is built from 15 residues. Trimming stripped 1 base from V and 0 bases from J, with 9 bases between. In germline, CDR1 is SEHNR, CDR2 FQNEAQ (reference sequence).

This rearrangement joins TRBV7-2 to TRBJ2-5, with TRBD1 matching over 8 bases. Germline CDR1 and CDR2: SGHTA and FQGNSA. This CDR3 region has 15 residues. Losses at the gene ends were 5 bases for V and 4 bases for J; bases not matched to a gene: 9. CDR3 loop: CASSPWTGRVETQYF. CDR3 coding DNA: TGTGCCAGCAGCCCCTGGACAGGGCGCGTAGAGACCCAGTACTTC.

The rearrangement uses TRBV18 and TRBJ2-7; 9 nucleotides align to TRBD1. Germline V gene lookup returns CDR1 KGHSH and CDR2 LQKENI. The junction had 5 bases not matched to a gene; V was cut back by 3 bases and J by 5 bases. The CDR3 length is 14 residues. The CDR3 coding sequence is TGTGCCAGCTCACCCGGACAGGGGCCCCACGAGCAGTACTTC. As protein: CASSPGQGPHEQYF.

V usage is TRBV29-1 and J usage is TRBJ2-1; TRBD2 is a possible D gene (5 bases). Between the trimmed V and J ends, which lost 7 bases and 10 bases, there was a span of 20 bases. Per the germline V gene, CDR1 is SQVTM and CDR2 is ANQGSEA. This CDR3 spans 13 amino acids. CDR3 loop: CSGSGSLGVEQFF. The CDR3 nucleotides are TGCAGCGGATCCGGGTCCCTCGGGGTCGAGCAGTTCTTC.

The chain combines TRBV11-2 with TRBJ2-7; 8 bases are shared with TRBD1. The V and J ends lost 1 base and 3 bases, in that order; junction bases with no gene match: 8. Looked up from germline, CDR1 is SGHAT and CDR2 is FQNNGV. The length of the CDR3 is 16 residues. The CDR3 sequence is CASSLVPRQGIYEQYF. The CDR3 coding sequence is TGTGCCAGCAGCTTAGTTCCGAGACAGGGGATCTACGAGCAGTACTTC. The full variable domain, completed using reference TRBV11-2 and TRBJ2-7, is EAGVAQSPRYKIIEKRQSVAFWCNPISGHATLYWYQQILGQGPKLLIQFQNNGVVDDSQLPKDRFSAERLKGVDSTLKIQPAKLEDSAVYLCASSLVPRQGIYEQYFGPGTRLTVT.

This clone came up once. The chain is built from TRBV5-1 and TRBJ2-5; D gene ambiguous. The V gene's germline CDR1 is SGHRS and CDR2 YFSETQ. The CDR3 spans 12 residues. Trimming took 0 bases from V and 2 from J, leaving 2 bases between them. Written as DNA, the CDR3 is TGCGCCAGCAGCTTGGAACAAGAGACCCAGTACTTC. This translates into CASSLEQETQYF.

The CDR3 coding sequence is TGTGCCAGCAGCCCCGGCGGGAGCGGGTTTTTCGAGCAGTACTTC. This gives the protein CASSPGGSGFFEQYF. The gene calls are TRBV7-2 and TRBJ2-7; 7 nucleotides match TRBD2. V lost 5 bases to trimming and J lost 6 bases; unmatched junction nucleotides: 13. This CDR3 comprises 15 residues. Germline V gene data show CDR1 as SGHTA and CDR2 as FQGNSA. Full variable domain (missing parts from reference TRBV7-2 and TRBJ2-7): GAGVSQSPSNKVTEKGKDVELRCDPISGHTALYWYRQSLGQGLEFLIYFQGNSAPDKSGLPSDRFSAERTGGSVSTLTIQRTQQEDSAVYLCASSPGGSGFFEQYFGPGTRLTVT.

The chain uses TRBV18 and TRBJ1-4; a possible D gene is TRBD1 (5 bases). Per the germline V gene, CDR1 is KGHSH and CDR2 is LQKENI. V gave up 3 bases and J gave up 0 bases, with 11 bases separating them. CDR3 length: 16 residues. CDR3: CASSPNRGATNEKLFF. The CDR3 DNA reads as TGTGCCAGCTCACCCAACAGAGGGGCAACTAATGAAAAACTGTTTTTT.

The rearrangement links TRBV5-4 to TRBJ2-5; D gene ambiguous. V was pared by 3 bases and J by 5 bases, with 14 bases between. Germline loops: CDR1 SGHNT, CDR2 YYREEE (reference sequence). The CDR3 runs 14 residues. The CDR3 reads CASSSPEARETQYF. The CDR3 DNA is TGTGCCAGCAGCTCGCCAGAGGCGAGGGAGACCCAGTACTTC.

This chain joins TRBV7-9 and TRBJ1-2; the match to TRBD1 covers 8 bases. This CDR3 has 16 amino acids. V was clipped by 1 base and J by 3 bases; unmatched bases: 7. The germline CDR1 and CDR2 sequences are SEHNR and FQNEAQ (reference sequence). In nucleotides, the CDR3 is TGTGCCAGCAGCTTAGACAGGGGGACCCCCTACTATGGCTACACCTTC. This translates into CASSLDRGTPYYGYTF.

This chain links TRBV6-1 with TRBJ2-2, with no clear D. Germline CDR1 MNHNS, CDR2 SASEGT. This CDR3 has 15 amino acids. With 4 bases removed from V and 0 bases from J, the gap between germline ends came to 9 bases. CDR3 DNA: TGTGCCAGCAGTGCACGACGGGCGAACACCGGGGAGCTGTTTTTT. Translating gives CASSARRANTGELFF.

The J gene is TRBJ1-4, the V gene TRBV5-1, with 7 bases aligning to TRBD1. Germline V gene lookup returns CDR1 SGHRS and CDR2 YFSETQ. The CDR3 spans 15 residues. The V segment lost 1 base and the J segment 5 bases; nucleotides outside the gene matches: 5. CDR3 in amino acids: CASSLLQGRNEKLFF. Here the CDR3 DNA reads TGCGCCAGCAGCTTGTTACAGGGGCGGAATGAAAAACTGTTTTTT.